The 20 T cell receptor beta chains listed next were all sequenced from one sample in a study of Ad26.COV2.S vaccination and SARS-CoV-2 variants. Libraries were prepared by immunoSEQ multiplex PCR; TCRdb keeps only in-frame clonotypes and omits some of them. Here the sample spans approximately 400,000 clones, about 91% being singletons. The sample in question was peripheral blood, obtained after recovery from COVID-19. These receptors originate from a human donor who had recovered from COVID-19.

J is TRBJ2-7 and V is TRBV27, with D possibly matching TRBD1 (6 bases). CDR3 length equals 17 residues. The germline V and J ends were trimmed by 3 bases and 2 bases, with 20 bases remaining between them. Germline loops: CDR1 MNHEY, CDR2 SMNVEV (reference sequence). CDR3 nucleotides: TGTGCCAGCAGTTTCTCCTCAGGGGATGCCGAGGCCTACGAGCAGTACTTC. This gives the protein CASSFSSGDAEAYEQYF.

This sequence joins TRBV10-3 and TRBJ1-1; D not resolved. The CDR3 loop spans 11 amino acids. Germline loops: CDR1 ENHRY, CDR2 SYGVKD. V lost 8 bases, J lost 1 base, and 5 bases lay in between. The CDR3 region has the DNA TGTGCCATCGCGTCGAACACTGAAGCTTTCTTT. Translation gives CAIASNTEAFF.

The chain links TRBV10-1 to TRBJ1-2, with D unclear. Germline V gene sequence: CDR1 WNHNN, CDR2 SYGVQD (reference sequence). Trimming took 2 bases from V and 8 from J, leaving 12 bases between them. The CDR3 covers 13 residues. For the CDR3, the DNA is TGCGCCAGCAGTGAGACCCAGGCCGGAGGCTACACCTTC. It codes for CASSETQAGGYTF.

The gene calls are TRBV2 and TRBJ1-1; possible D gene TRBD1, 6 bases. Trimming shortened V by 8 bases and J by 5 bases, and 15 bases separated the two germline ends. There are 13 residues in the CDR3. Germline V lookup: CDR1 SNHLY, CDR2 FYNNEI. The CDR3 reads CASGGGVWTEAFF. The CDR3 DNA reads TGTGCCAGCGGAGGGGGGGTTTGGACTGAAGCTTTCTTT.

The chain uses TRBV7-9 and TRBJ2-7; TRBD1 agrees at 10 bases. The CDR3 spans 16 residues. J was trimmed by 3 bases and V by 3 bases; bases with no gene match: 8. Germline V gene lookup returns CDR1 SEHNR and CDR2 FQNEAQ (reference sequence). As DNA, the CDR3 is TGTGCCAGCAGCTTCGCGTTGCGGACAGGGGGCTACGAGCAGTACTTC. As protein: CASSFALRTGGYEQYF.

The chain uses TRBV4-2 and TRBJ2-2, with TRBD2 identical over 14 bases. Germline assignment: CDR1 LGHNA and CDR2 YNFKEQ. V shed 1 base, J shed 3 bases, and the junction held 1 base outside the gene matches. The length of the CDR3 is 17 residues. As DNA, the CDR3 is TGTGCCAGCAGCCAAGTGGGACTAGCGGGGGACACCGGGGAGCTGTTTTTT. It specifies CASSQVGLAGDTGELFF.

This clone was seen more than once but under ten times. The rearrangement joins TRBV6-1 to TRBJ1-4, with 11 bases lining up with TRBD1. J was trimmed by 7 bases and V by 1 base; bases with no gene match: 2. CDR3 length: 15 residues. Germline V gives CDR1 MNHNS, CDR2 SASEGT. The CDR3, as DNA: TGTGCCAGCAGTGAAGGGGACAGGGGGGGTGAAAAACTGTTTTTT. This codes for CASSEGDRGGEKLFF.

This rearrangement joins TRBV9 to TRBJ2-3; 7 bases are a match to TRBD1. J was trimmed by 3 bases and V by 0 bases; bases with no gene match: 4. There are 15 residues in the CDR3. Germline CDR1 and CDR2: SGDLS and YYNGEE. The CDR3 DNA sequence: TGTGCCAGCAGCGTAGACACAGGGGAGACAGATACGCAGTATTTT. Amino acids: CASSVDTGETDTQYF.

The CDR3 here is CASSPSTGNEQYF. For the CDR3, the DNA is TGCGCCAGCAGCCCCTCGACAGGGAACGAGCAGTACTTC. The rearrangement joins TRBV5-1 to TRBJ2-7, with 7 bases aligning to TRBD1. The CDR3 contains 13 residues. The junction had 6 bases not matched to a gene; V was cut back by 4 bases and J by 5 bases. Germline assignment: CDR1 SGHRS and CDR2 YFSETQ.

This clone appeared a single time. The rearrangement links TRBV6-5 to TRBJ1-1, with TRBD1 matching over 10 bases. With V trimmed by 0 bases and J by 5 bases, 3 bases remained unmatched. Germline-derived CDR1 and CDR2 are MNHEY and SVGAGI. This CDR3 is 15 amino acids long. The CDR3 nucleotides are TGTGCCAGCAGTTACTCGACAGGGGGCGAGACTGAAGCTTTCTTT. This codes for CASSYSTGGETEAFF.

V gene TRBV7-9 combines with J gene TRBJ2-3; no reliable D call. The CDR3 is 14 amino acids. V was shortened by 3 bases and J by 2 bases, with 9 bases between the two germline ends. Germline assignment: CDR1 SEHNR and CDR2 FQNEAQ (reference sequence). The CDR3 DNA follows: TGTGCCAGCAGCTTGCTAGACCCCACAGATACGCAGTATTTT. This encodes CASSLLDPTDTQYF.

The chain joins TRBV7-2 to TRBJ2-6; 10 nucleotides agree with TRBD2. J gave up 2 bases and V 8 bases, and 3 bases lay outside the gene matches. This CDR3 spans 15 amino acids. Germline V gene data show CDR1 as SGHTA and CDR2 as FQGNSA. The CDR3 reads CASGLAGAGANVLTF. CDR3 nucleotide sequence: TGTGCCAGCGGGCTAGCGGGGGCTGGGGCCAACGTCCTGACTTTC.

The V and J genes are TRBV7-6 and TRBJ2-5, with 8 bases fitting TRBD1. Losses at the gene ends were 1 base for V and 2 bases for J; bases not matched to a gene: 6. CDR1 is SGHVS and CDR2 is FNYEAQ in the germline V gene. CDR3 length: 16 amino acids. The CDR3 DNA is TGTGCCAGCAGCTTAGTGTGGGGACAGGAACAAGAGACCCAGTACTTC. Translating gives CASSLVWGQEQETQYF.

The genes are TRBV6-2 or TRBV6-3 and TRBJ2-3, with D hard to call. This CDR3 spans 12 amino acids. CDR1 MNHEY and CDR2 SVGEGT come from the germline V gene. V lost 5 bases to trimming and J lost 1 base, with 4 bases between them. The CDR3 DNA follows: TGTGCCAGCAGTCGGGGCACAGATACGCAGTATTTT. This encodes CASSRGTDTQYF.

The V gene is TRBV3-1 (or the pseudogene TRBV3-2), the J gene TRBJ1-2; 10 bases match TRBD1. CDR1 and CDR2 from the germline V gene are LGHDT and YNNKEL (reference sequence). The CDR3 extends over 14 amino acids. The V and J ends lost 4 bases and 7 bases, in that order; junction bases with no gene match: 6. The CDR3 loop is CASSLPGQGVGYTF. CDR3 sequence (DNA): TGTGCCAGCAGCCTCCCCGGACAGGGGGTTGGCTACACCTTC.

This chain uses TRBV2 with TRBJ1-5, with 9 bases lining up with TRBD1. The V gene end was trimmed by 7 bases and the J gene end by 6 bases; junction bases not matched to a gene: 1. Germline V gene sequence: CDR1 SNHLY, CDR2 FYNNEI. The CDR3 is 12 amino acids. CDR3 protein: CASMTGGQPQHF. The CDR3 DNA reads as TGTGCCAGCATGACAGGGGGTCAGCCCCAGCATTTT.

There are a few counts of this clone. The CDR3 DNA sequence: TGTGCCAGCAGCTTATTTTATGGGGATAGCTCCTACGAGCAGTACTTC. Translated: CASSLFYGDSSYEQYF. V usage is TRBV7-8 and J usage is TRBJ2-7; D is unclear. The V end lost 2 bases, the J end lost 0 bases, and 14 bases lay between the germline ends. CDR1 is SGHVS, CDR2 FQNEAQ, per germline. There are 16 residues in the CDR3.

The chain employs TRBV7-9 and TRBJ2-7; the match to TRBD1 covers 7 bases. The CDR3 contains 14 residues. Germline loops: CDR1 SEHNR, CDR2 FQNEAQ (reference sequence). V shed 4 bases, J shed 2 bases, and the junction held 5 bases outside the gene matches. CDR3 in DNA: TGTGCCAGCAGCTCCGGACAGGTTCCCTACGAGCAGTACTTC. It translates to CASSSGQVPYEQYF.

This clone occurred once. V and J are TRBV5-4 and TRBJ2-1, with 12 bases that match TRBD2. After removal of 4 bases from V and 4 bases from J, the junction contained 3 bases not matched to a gene. The germline V gene has CDR1 SGHNT and CDR2 YYREEE (reference sequence). The CDR3 runs to 15 residues. Here the CDR3 reads CASSLAGGTYNEQFF. The CDR3 nucleotides read TGTGCCAGCAGCCTAGCGGGGGGGACGTACAATGAGCAGTTCTTC.

The chain has TRBV7-9 and TRBJ2-2, with 9 bases fitting TRBD1. The length of the CDR3 is 17 residues. V was pared by 5 bases and J by 7 bases, with 14 bases of the junction left unmatched. Germline V gene data show CDR1 as SEHNR and CDR2 as FQNEAQ (reference sequence). The CDR3 protein is CASSAGTGTTFGGELFF. The DNA of the CDR3 is TGTGCCAGCAGCGCCGGGACAGGGACTACCTTTGGCGGGGAGCTGTTTTTT.